This T cell receptor (beta chain) was recovered during a study of blood T cell repertoires in COVID-19. Study background: Acute-phase and convalescent COVID-19 samples originated in the United States, Italy and Spain. T cells, B-cell-depleted T cells, or PBMCs provided the cDNA or gDNA that served as material.

Of note for this clone: This CDR3 is also generated by other DNA sequences in the sample.

Original analysis: For nucleated cells, counts were estimated from reference gene primer amplification. Data came from immunoSEQ multiplex PCR; TCRdb stores just in-frame clones and leaves some out. The DNA gave D and trimming, while V, J and clone size come from that table. The profile shows 35,000 to 45,000 clones, about 82% of them singletons. From germline, CDR1 is SEHNR and CDR2 FQNEAQ (reference sequence). V was clipped by 1 base and J by 5 bases; unmatched bases: 2. The CDR3 has 14 residues. The V gene is TRBV7-9, the J gene TRBJ1-2; 9 bases line up with TRBD1. This TCR was sampled from a man in his 70s with acute or convalescent COVID-19. Sequences were obtained from peripheral blood. CDR3 protein: CASSLGQGVYGYTF. The CDR3 DNA is TGTGCCAGCAGCTTAGGACAGGGGGTGTATGGCTACACCTTC.